This T cell receptor (beta chain) was found in a study of T cell clonotyping in hematopoietic cell transplantation. Findings of the study overall: Higher Inverse Simpson Index values in graft donor and pretransplant recipient predicted broader posttransplant TCR diversity.

TCRdb keeps only in-frame clones here, not all; method: immunoSEQ multiplex PCR. The sample records more than 65,000 clones, just under 95% being singletons. In regard to this clone: Its antigen is not identified.

Sequencing used peripheral blood mononuclear cells. This sequence was found in a man in his fifties in good health. Some clones in this sample may be carry-over from other donors' samples.

The DNA of the CDR3 is TGTGCCAGCAGCTTGGGCGCATTGAACACTGAAGCTTTCTTT. Its translation: CASSLGALNTEAFF. The V and J genes are TRBV5-6 and TRBJ1-1; D is uncertain. This CDR3 is 14 amino acids long. The V end was cut by 0 bases, the J end by 0 bases, with 6 bases between. Germline CDR1 SGHDT, CDR2 YYEEEE.